This passage covers 24 T cell receptor beta chains from one sample sequenced in a study of vaccination and CD4 T cells after COVID-19. Treatment noted: roughly 11-day PBMC culture with coronavirus spike peptide pools or control peptides (ViraFEST assay). The antigens these receptors bind are not known. Sequenced with the Oncomine TCR Beta short-read assay was DNA taken from cultured CD4+ T cells. MiXCR was run by TCRdb on the PCR reads, yielding one entry per CDR3 protein. The sample has about 24,000 distinct CDR3 sequences; about 60% are singletons. Sample: CD4+ T cells from blood, cultured in vitro. The origin of the receptors is a human donor who had recovered from COVID-19.

This clonotype was detected once. For the CDR3, the DNA is TGCAGTGCTAGCGAGTCCTTTTTATCCTACGAGCAGTACTTC. Amino acids: CSASESFLSYEQYF. The chain carries TRBV20-1 and TRBJ2-7; D ambiguous. CDR1 and CDR2 (germline): DFQATT, SNEGSKA (reference sequence). V was trimmed by 3 bases and J by 1 base, leaving 13 bases between them. The length of the CDR3 is 14 residues.

The rearrangement links TRBV11-3 to TRBJ2-7; 7 bases are shared with TRBD1. V was pared by 5 bases and J by 2 bases, with 9 bases of the junction left unmatched. In germline, CDR1 is SGHNT, CDR2 YENEEA. The CDR3 extends over 15 amino acids. The CDR3 DNA is TGTGCCAGCAGCCCAGACGGACAGGAGACCTACGAGCAGTACTTC. Its protein product is CASSPDGQETYEQYF. The full variable domain, completed using reference TRBV11-3 and TRBJ2-7, is EAGVVQSPRYKIIEKKQPVAFWCNPISGHNTLYWYLQNLGQGPELLIRYENEEAVDDSQLPKDRFSAERLKGVDSTLKIQPAELGDSAVYLCASSPDGQETYEQYFGPGTRLTVT.

This clonotype was detected only once. The chain employs TRBV7-2 and TRBJ1-1; no firm D call. Looked up from germline, CDR1 is SGHTA and CDR2 is FQGNSA. This CDR3 has 14 residues. The germline V and J ends were trimmed by 4 bases and 11 bases, with 20 bases remaining between them. CDR3 sequence reads: CASSSFPMGGSAFF. The CDR3 DNA follows: TGTGCCAGCAGCTCCTTTCCAATGGGAGGTTCCGCTTTCTTT. Full variable domain (remainder filled in from reference TRBV7-2 and TRBJ1-1): GAGVSQSPSNKVTEKGKDVELRCDPISGHTALYWYRQSLGQGLEFLIYFQGNSAPDKSGLPSDRFSAERTGGSVSTLTIQRTQQEDSAVYLCASSSFPMGGSAFFGQGTRLTVV.

J is TRBJ2-7 and V is TRBV7-2; D gene ambiguous. The ends were cut back, 4 bases at V and 2 bases at J, with 18 bases in the middle. This CDR3 spans 16 amino acids. CDR1 and CDR2 (germline): SGHTA, FQGNSA. DNA of the CDR3: TGTGCCAGCAGCTCGCCAACGGCAAAACCACCCTACGAGCAGTACTTC. Translating it yields CASSSPTAKPPYEQYF.

The chain employs TRBV4-3 and TRBJ2-1; D is ambiguous. The germline V gene has CDR1 LGHNA and CDR2 YSLEER. The CDR3 sequence is 13 residues long. Trimming cost V 0 bases and J 5 bases, with 5 bases left between them. The CDR3, as DNA: TGCGCCAGCAGCCAAGAGGTGGACAATGAGCAGTTCTTC. It yields the protein CASSQEVDNEQFF.

This clonotype was counted only a few times. The rearrangement links TRBV7-2 to TRBJ1-5, with D perhaps TRBD1 (5 bases). The germline V gene has CDR1 SGHTA and CDR2 FQGNSA. Trimming took 3 bases from V and 6 from J, leaving 15 bases between them. The CDR3 covers 15 residues. CDR3 region: CASSFRGMGGQPQHF. The CDR3 DNA sequence: TGTGCCAGCAGCTTCCGGGGGATGGGCGGTCAGCCCCAGCATTTT.

The chain combines TRBV7-2 with TRBJ2-2; the match to TRBD2 covers 10 bases. The length of the CDR3 is 15 residues. V dropped 3 bases and J dropped 6; count of bases not matched to a gene: 4. The germline gives CDR1 SGHTA, CDR2 FQGNSA. The CDR3 loop is CASSFLAGVAGELFF. Here the CDR3 DNA reads TGTGCCAGCAGCTTTCTAGCGGGAGTGGCCGGGGAGCTGTTTTTT.

The chain joins TRBV10-3 to TRBJ2-3; either TRBD1 or TRBD2 may supply D (5 bases each). The ends were cut back, 10 bases at V and 2 bases at J, with 13 bases in the middle. From germline, CDR1 is ENHRY and CDR2 SYGVKD. This CDR3 region has 13 residues. In DNA form, the CDR3 reads TGTGCCACCCAAGGGGAGAACACAGATACGCAGTATTTT. It specifies CATQGENTDTQYF.

V gene TRBV20-1 combines with J gene TRBJ2-3, with no clear D. CDR3 size: 11 residues. The germline V gene has CDR1 DFQATT and CDR2 SNEGSKA (reference sequence). CDR3 region: CSVRLTDTQYF. In DNA form, the CDR3 reads TGCAGCGTAAGACTCACAGATACGCAGTATTTT.

This clonotype was recorded a few times. The V and J genes are TRBV6-1 and TRBJ2-7; D tentatively fits TRBD1 or TRBD2 (6 bases each). Germline V gene lookup returns CDR1 MNHNS and CDR2 SASEGT. CDR3 length: 16 residues. V shed 7 bases and J shed 0 bases, with 19 bases lying between them. The CDR3 coding sequence is TGTGCCAGCATCCCCTTCGGAGGGGGGAGCTCCTACGAGCAGTACTTC. Translation gives CASIPFGGGSSYEQYF.

The rearrangement joins TRBV11-1 to TRBJ2-7; D is unclear. Trimming pared 4 bases from V and 7 bases from J, leaving 14 bases between. The CDR3 covers 13 residues. Germline V CDR1 and CDR2: SGHAT, FQDESV (reference sequence). The CDR3 is CASSSSSRLEQYF. The CDR3 nucleotides read TGTGCCAGCAGCTCATCATCCCGGTTGGAGCAGTACTTC.

This sequence joins TRBV6-2 or TRBV6-3 and TRBJ1-6; D gene unclear. Trimming removed 5 bases at V and 5 bases at J, with 10 bases between. The CDR3 has 14 residues. Per the germline V gene, CDR1 is MNHEY and CDR2 is SVGEGT. DNA for the CDR3: TGTGCCAGCAGTACGGGGTACGATAATTCACCCCTCCACTTT. Translation: CASSTGYDNSPLHF.

The chain couples TRBV2 to TRBJ2-7; 15 bases line up with TRBD2. Losses at the gene ends were 3 bases for V and 13 bases for J; bases not matched to a gene: 10. Looked up from germline, CDR1 is SNHLY and CDR2 is FYNNEI. CDR3 length: 15 amino acids. This chain's CDR3 is CASSDKRTSGRVSYF. The CDR3 nucleotides read TGTGCCAGCAGTGATAAAAGGACTAGCGGGAGGGTTTCTTACTTC.

The sample holds a few counts of this clonotype. The chain uses TRBV11-2 and TRBJ1-3; no firm D call. The CDR3 spans 15 residues. Per germline, CDR1 SGHAT and CDR2 FQNNGV. Trimming took 5 bases from V and 0 from J, leaving 11 bases between them. Written as DNA, the CDR3 is TGTGCCAGCAGCATAACCCCAGTCTCTGGAAACACCATATATTTT. This codes for CASSITPVSGNTIYF.

V and J are TRBV20-1 and TRBJ1-1, with TRBD1 as a possible D gene (5 bases). The CDR3 runs to 13 residues. The V end lost 6 bases, the J end lost 3 bases, and 14 bases lay between the germline ends. Germline V CDR1 and CDR2: DFQATT, SNEGSKA (reference sequence). The DNA of the CDR3 is TGCAGTGCCCCCTCTATGGGGGACACTGAAGCTTTCTTT. Amino acid sequence: CSAPSMGDTEAFF.

This chain links TRBV12-3 or TRBV12-4 with TRBJ2-5; D unclear. The CDR3 is 11 amino acids. The V end lost 3 bases, the J end lost 5 bases, and 4 bases lay between the germline ends. The CDR3 loop is CASSFSETQYF. In DNA form, the CDR3 reads TGTGCCAGCAGTTTCTCTGAGACCCAGTACTTC.

The chain joins TRBV24-1 to TRBJ2-3, with 9 bases fitting TRBD2. Looked up from germline, CDR1 is KGHDR and CDR2 is SFDVKD. V trimming: 3 bases; J trimming: 2 bases; junction bases outside the gene matches: 8. The CDR3 has 17 residues. The CDR3 loop is CATSDALTSGYTDTQYF. In DNA form, the CDR3 reads TGTGCCACCAGTGATGCGTTGACTAGCGGATACACAGATACGCAGTATTTT.

The chain joins TRBV7-2 to TRBJ1-6; no firm D call. In germline, CDR1 is SGHTA, CDR2 FQGNSA. The CDR3 consists of 19 residues. Between the trimmed V and J ends, which lost 2 bases and 0 bases, there was a span of 17 bases. The CDR3 sequence is CASSLSPFTRSSYNSPLHF. The CDR3, as DNA: TGTGCCAGCAGCTTAAGCCCCTTCACCCGGAGCTCCTATAATTCACCCCTCCACTTT.

CDR3 nucleotide sequence: TGTGCCAGCAGCGCGGGACAGGGAGGAGGATATAGCAATCAGCCCCAGCATTTT. Protein product: CASSAGQGGGYSNQPQHF. The chain has TRBV7-2 and TRBJ1-5; TRBD1 agrees at 9 bases. This CDR3 is 18 amino acids long. The V gene's germline CDR1 is SGHTA and CDR2 FQGNSA. V dropped 5 bases and J dropped 0; count of bases not matched to a gene: 11.

The V and J genes are TRBV12-3 or TRBV12-4 and TRBJ2-1, with D possibly TRBD2 on 5 matching bases. There are 16 residues in the CDR3. V lost 6 bases and J 7 bases, leaving 22 bases between the germline ends. The CDR3: CASRPTRQLTRNEQFF. In nucleotides, the CDR3 is TGTGCCAGCAGACCTACTAGACAACTCACAAGAAATGAGCAGTTCTTC.

The rearrangement links TRBV20-1 to TRBJ1-5; weak D call: TRBD1 (5 bases). From germline, CDR1 is DFQATT and CDR2 SNEGSKA (reference sequence). This CDR3 spans 17 amino acids. V was cut by 1 base and J by 1 base, with 17 bases left in between. In DNA, the CDR3 is TGCAGTGCTAGAGCGGGGGGAGGGAACGAAAGCAATCAGCCCCAGCATTTT. It specifies CSARAGGGNESNQPQHF.

The chain recombines TRBV4-3 with TRBJ2-2; D possibly corresponds to TRBD2 (6 bases). CDR1 and CDR2 (germline): LGHNA, YSLEER. CDR3 length: 17 residues. Trimming took off 1 base at V and 5 bases at J, with 17 bases between the two ends. The CDR3: CASSQAFGSQGTGELFF. CDR3 coding DNA: TGCGCCAGCAGCCAAGCTTTCGGGAGCCAAGGGACCGGGGAGCTGTTTTTT.

The chain uses TRBV7-2 and TRBJ2-5; the D is unclear. This CDR3 has 16 amino acids. Trimming stripped 2 bases from V and 5 bases from J, with 18 bases between. Germline values: CDR1 SGHTA, CDR2 FQGNSA. The CDR3 loop reads CASSLRSVGLDETQYF. The DNA of the CDR3 is TGTGCCAGCAGCTTACGCTCGGTTGGTTTGGACGAGACCCAGTACTTC.

The CDR3 protein is CASKPLAEAYEQYF. In nucleotides, the CDR3 is TGTGCCAGTAAGCCTCTAGCGGAGGCCTACGAGCAGTACTTC. V gene TRBV19 combines with J gene TRBJ2-7, with TRBD2 identical over 7 bases. J gave up 2 bases and V 7 bases, and 8 bases lay outside the gene matches. The CDR3 totals 14 residues. Germline V gene data show CDR1 as LNHDA and CDR2 as SQIVND (reference sequence).